This T cell receptor (beta chain) was sequenced during a study of T cells after posttransplantation cyclophosphamide (dated by TCRdb to about 2016). The study in broad terms: Using TRB sequencing, the study followed how the T cell repertoire reconstituted after myeloablative bone marrow transplantation in which posttransplantation cyclophosphamide served as GVHD prophylaxis. TRA and TRB clonality were tightly correlated in eight to ten samples, so subsequent TCR analyses focused on TRB only. Public TRB sequences were searched against a database of over 3,000 sequences associated with responses to pathogens, tumor antigens, self-antigens and alloantigens. Antigen receptor sequencing was done on samples from 35 PTCy-treated patients and from roughly 15 related bone marrow donors of those patients. TRB sequencing was performed on blood from all 35 or so PTCy patients with 1-year posttransplant specimens. TRB sequencing was also done on up to 3 additional blood samples from 2 to 5.2 years after transplant in 3 patients, and on pretransplant blood from 4 patients.

Genomic DNA was used for TRB sequencing, which was performed with the immunoSEQ assay at survey resolution or with the hsTCRB kit. The authors' analysis ran thus. The immunoSEQ software was used for initial read processing, and the LymphoSeq R package was used for repertoire analyses. Clonality was calculated as 1 minus normalized Shannon entropy, and the Gini coefficient was also calculated for each TRB dataset. To infer phenotypes in unsorted samples, TRB sequences from sorted subsets of the recipient or donor were mapped onto unsorted samples from the same recipient. Drawn from immuneACCESS, this table holds only the in-frame rearrangements with V and J called that TCRdb kept. Clones are partly lost; checked studies trace under half to an unresolved V gene and leave the rest unexplained. V, J and clone size are taken as reported in that table, and D and trimming were inferred from the DNA itself. This sample lists about 52,000 clones; roughly 94% were detected once. Approximately 2.9% of the sample comes from the top ten.

The full study reports these points: Donor-recipient similarity was low at 1-2 months but increased during the first year, and donor CD8+ memory clones often dominated later blood repertoires. The TRB repertoires of T cells infiltrating skin or the GI tract showed only limited overlap with the TRB repertoires found in blood. Across the roughly 48 patients, TRB clonality was highly associated with recipient CMV seropositivity and CMV reactivation, and diversity with PTCy was similar to that in the CNI/methotrexate controls.

Peripheral blood samples were provided by related bone marrow donors on the day of marrow donation. Peripheral blood and bone marrow mononuclear cells were isolated by Ficoll-Hypaque density centrifugation and were cryopreserved. A note on this clone: Its antigen has not been determined. Base qualities were left out, and no much larger clone turns up one base away.

This clonotype originated in a woman aged 25 to 39 in good health and a related stem cell transplant donor. Sequenced: PBMCs.

The CDR3 sequence is CASSRFRGESEAFF. The DNA is TGTGCCAGCAGCCGATTCAGAGGAGAGTCTGAAGCTTTCTTT. Recombination linked TRBV5-8 to TRBJ1-1; the D gene is unclear. CDR1 is given as SGHTS and CDR2 as YDEGEE, both from the germline V gene. V lost 4 bases and J lost 6 bases; the stretch between them is 16 bases long. From the cysteine up to the phenylalanine, the CDR3 has a length of 14 residues. CDR3 DNA only is kept here, 42 bases in frame from base 1.